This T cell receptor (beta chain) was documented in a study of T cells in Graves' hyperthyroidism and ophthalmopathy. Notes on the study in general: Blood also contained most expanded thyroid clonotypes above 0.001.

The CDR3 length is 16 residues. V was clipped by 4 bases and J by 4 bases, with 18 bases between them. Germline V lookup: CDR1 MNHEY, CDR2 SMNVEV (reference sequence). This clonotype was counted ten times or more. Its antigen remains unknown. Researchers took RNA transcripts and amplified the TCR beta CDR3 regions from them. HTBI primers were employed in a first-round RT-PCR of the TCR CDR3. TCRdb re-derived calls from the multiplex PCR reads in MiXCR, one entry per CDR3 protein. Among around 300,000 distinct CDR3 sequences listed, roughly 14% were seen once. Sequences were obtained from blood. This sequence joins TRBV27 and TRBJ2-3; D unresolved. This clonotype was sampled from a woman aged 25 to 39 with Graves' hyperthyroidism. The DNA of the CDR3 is TGTGCCAGCAGTTACCGGGCCATAGGGTGGGCAGATACGCAGTATTTT. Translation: CASSYRAIGWADTQYF.